A single sample is the source of the 19 T cell receptor beta chains below, sequenced in a study of regulatory T cells in long-lasting Graves disease. The time point: persistent/refractory GD, antithyroid drugs over 5 years with positive TRAb. Researchers made the TCR library from RNA that was extracted from PBMCs. Building the TCR beta libraries relied on iRepertoire HTBI primers, and CDR3 regions underwent Arm-PCR. TCRdb called the multiplex PCR reads again in MiXCR, with one record for every CDR3 protein. The table lists 300,000 to 400,000 distinct CDR3 sequences, 20% of them singletons. This sample comprised peripheral blood mononuclear cells (PBMCs), obtained when the disease was refractory, from a patient treated with antithyroid drugs. These receptor sequences come from a female donor with Graves disease.

This clonotype has at least ten counts. V gene TRBV7-2 combines with J gene TRBJ1-1; D is unclear. Trimming took 4 bases from V and 1 from J, leaving 7 bases between them. Germline V gene lookup returns CDR1 SGHTA and CDR2 FQGNSA. This CDR3 spans 13 amino acids. The CDR3 bases are TGTGCCAGCAGCTGGTGGGGGAACACTGAAGCTTTCTTT. It translates to CASSWWGNTEAFF.

The sample holds many counts of this clonotype. The V gene is TRBV6-1, the J gene TRBJ2-7; maybe TRBD1 (7 bases). Germline V lookup: CDR1 MNHNS, CDR2 SASEGT. CDR3 length: 16 amino acids. Trimming shortened V by 0 bases and J by 4 bases, and 16 bases separated the two germline ends. The CDR3 sequence is CASSEALRQGGYEQYF. In nucleotides, the CDR3 is TGTGCCAGCAGTGAAGCGCTTCGTCAGGGGGGTTACGAGCAGTACTTC.

This clonotype has just a few counts. The gene calls are TRBV20-1 and TRBJ2-7, with 9 bases fitting TRBD1. Germline V gene data show CDR1 as DFQATT and CDR2 as SNEGSKA (reference sequence). J lost 4 bases, V lost 4 bases, and 11 bases had no gene match. This CDR3 comprises 15 residues. The CDR3 bases are TGCAGTGCTAAGAAAACCGGGACAGGGATATACGAGCAGTACTTC. It specifies CSAKKTGTGIYEQYF.

This clonotype was observed many times. The CDR3 loop is CASSSRGDSGANVLTF. Written as DNA, the CDR3 is TGCGCCAGCAGCTCAAGGGGAGATTCTGGGGCCAACGTCCTGACTTTC. The rearrangement uses TRBV5-1 and TRBJ2-6, with D perhaps assigned TRBD1 or TRBD2 (5 bases each). The CDR3 is made up of 16 amino acids. The germline CDR1 and CDR2 sequences are SGHRS and YFSETQ. Trimming removed 3 bases at V and 1 base at J, with 11 bases between.

This clonotype was detected only a few times. V is TRBV30 and J is TRBJ2-7, with TRBD1 matching over 9 bases. The J segment lost 3 bases and the V segment lost 3 bases, leaving 9 bases of the junction unmatched. The CDR3 sequence is 15 residues long. Germline CDR1 is GTSNPN and CDR2 is SVGIG (reference sequence). The DNA of the CDR3 is TGTGCCTGGAGGGATCGCCGGGACAGGGTCTACGAGCAGTACTTC. The encoded protein is CAWRDRRDRVYEQYF. Combining the CDR3 with reference TRBV30 and TRBJ2-7 gives the whole variable domain SQTIHQWPATLVQPVGSPLSLECTVEGTSNPNLYWYRQAAGRGLQLLFYSVGIGQISSEVPQNLSASRPQDRQFILSSKKLLLSDSGFYLCAWRDRRDRVYEQYFGPGTRLTVT.

The gene calls are TRBV27 and TRBJ2-7, with D possibly being TRBD2 (7 bases). Trimming pared 2 bases from V and 0 bases from J, leaving 14 bases between. Germline CDR1 and CDR2: MNHEY and SMNVEV (reference sequence). This CDR3 contains 16 residues. CDR3 protein: CASSLRSGGASYEQYF. The CDR3 DNA follows: TGTGCCAGCAGTTTAAGGTCTGGGGGGGCCTCCTACGAGCAGTACTTC.

The gene calls are TRBV29-1 and TRBJ2-7; no definite D call. Trimming left V 2 bases short and J 4 bases short, with 6 bases between. CDR3 length: 11 amino acids. The germline V gene encodes CDR1 SQVTM and CDR2 ANQGSEA. CDR3 region: CSVESRYEQYF. The CDR3 nucleotides are TGCAGCGTTGAATCCCGATACGAGCAGTACTTC.

This clonotype was seen more than once but under ten times. A much larger clone differs by one base, so this may be a read error. The V gene is TRBV12-3 or TRBV12-4, the J gene TRBJ1-4; 7 positions match TRBD1. The CDR3 extends over 17 amino acids. The CDR3 nucleotides are TGTGCCAGCAGTTTAGATTCCTGGACAGGACCTTTTGAAAAACTGGTTTTT. Its translation is CASSLDSWTGPFEKLVF.

This clonotype was recorded many times. The chain links TRBV3-1 to TRBJ1-1; D remains unclear. This CDR3 region has 11 residues. Germline V gene data show CDR1 as LGHDT and CDR2 as YNNKEL (reference sequence). Trimming took 6 bases from V and 3 from J, leaving 5 bases between them. The CDR3 DNA sequence: TGTGCCAGCAGTTTGGACACTGAAGCTTTCTTT. Encoded protein: CASSLDTEAFF.

A few counts support this clonotype. The V call is TRBV10-3, the J call TRBJ1-1; 7 bases are a match to TRBD1. V lost 0 bases, J lost 1 base, and 5 bases stayed unmatched. The CDR3 runs to 16 residues. Germline-derived CDR1 and CDR2 are ENHRY and SYGVKD. CDR3 coding DNA: TGTGCCATCAGTGAGTCCTTACGACAGGGGAACACTGAAGCTTTCTTT. Translating gives CAISESLRQGNTEAFF.

This clonotype was observed many times. The chain links TRBV12-3 or TRBV12-4 to TRBJ2-2; D is possibly TRBD1 or TRBD2 (6 bases each). This CDR3 region has 14 residues. V was pared by 6 bases and J by 3 bases, with 11 bases between. CDR3 region: CASRSGEDTGELFF. CDR3 sequence (DNA): TGTGCCAGCAGATCAGGGGAGGACACCGGGGAGCTGTTTTTT.

The gene calls are TRBV4-3 and TRBJ2-1, with D maybe TRBD1 (5 bases). Germline lookup yields CDR1 LGHNA and CDR2 YSLEER. This CDR3 is built from 11 residues. V was clipped by 5 bases and J by 9 bases, with 8 bases between them. The CDR3 loop is CASSTDSEQFF. DNA of the CDR3: TGCGCCAGCAGCACCGACAGTGAGCAGTTCTTC.

This clonotype has at least ten counts. The V call is TRBV28, the J call TRBJ2-7, with 9 bases aligning to TRBD2. The CDR3 contains 16 residues. CDR1 is MDHEN and CDR2 is SYDVKM in the germline V gene. Trimming at V came to 4 bases and at J to 6 bases, leaving 13 bases not matched to a gene. CDR3 loop: CASSSPWAGGPPEQYF. The CDR3 DNA reads as TGTGCCAGCAGTTCGCCCTGGGCGGGAGGGCCTCCCGAGCAGTACTTC. The entire variable domain, with the rest obtained from reference TRBV28 and TRBJ2-7, is as follows: DVKVTQSSRYLVKRTGEKVFLECVQDMDHENMFWYRQDPGLGLRLIYFSYDVKMKEKGDIPEGYSVSREKKERFSLILESASTNQTSMYLCASSSPWAGGPPEQYFGPGTRLTVT.

This clonotype occurred many times. CDR3 protein: CAWSPLALRRELFF. The CDR3 DNA follows: TGTGCCTGGAGTCCACTAGCCCTCCGCCGGGAGCTGTTTTTT. The V gene is TRBV30, the J gene TRBJ2-2, with D maybe TRBD2 (6 bases). CDR3 length: 14 residues. Germline values: CDR1 GTSNPN, CDR2 SVGIG (reference sequence). Deletions cut 2 bases from V and 9 bases from J, with 16 bases between.

On this clonotype itself: A much larger clone differs by one base, so this may be a read error. The genes are TRBV5-1 and TRBJ1-2; TRBD1 matches 9 bases. Per germline, CDR1 SGHRS and CDR2 YFSETQ. CDR3 size: 16 residues. CDR3 loop: CAGSLGRAQGAEGYTF. The CDR3 coding sequence is TGTGCCGGCAGCTTAGGAAGGGCACAGGGGGCAGAAGGCTACACCTTC.

This chain links TRBV9 with TRBJ1-2; no clear D gene. This CDR3 has 14 amino acids. In germline, CDR1 is SGDLS, CDR2 YYNGEE. V lost 0 bases to trimming and J lost 2 bases, with 8 bases between them. In DNA, the CDR3 is TGTGCCAGCAGCGTAGGTGGCGACAACTATGGCTACACCTTC. It codes for CASSVGGDNYGYTF. Using reference TRBV9 and TRBJ1-2 for the parts outside the CDR3, the full variable domain is DSGVTQTPKHLITATGQRVTLRCSPRSGDLSVYWYQQSLDQGLQFLIQYYNGEERAKGNILERFSAQQFPDLHSELNLSSLELGDSALYFCASSVGGDNYGYTFGSGTRLTVV.

The J gene is TRBJ2-2, the V gene TRBV4-3, with TRBD2 matching over 16 bases. Trimming removed 1 base from V and 3 bases from J; junction bases left unmatched: 11. The germline CDR1 and CDR2 sequences are LGHNA and YSLEER. The CDR3 sequence is 21 residues long. CDR3 sequence: CASSQAPGLAGGPVDTGELFF. The CDR3 nucleotides are TGCGCCAGCAGCCAAGCACCGGGACTAGCGGGGGGGCCGGTCGACACCGGGGAGCTGTTTTTT.

A note on this clonotype: This could be a read error, since a much larger clone is one nucleotide away. V gene TRBV24-1 combines with J gene TRBJ1-2; D remains ambiguous. CDR1 and CDR2 from the germline V gene are KGHDR and SFDVKD. The V end lost 5 bases, the J end lost 2 bases, and 17 bases lay between the germline ends. The CDR3 covers 16 residues. CDR3: CATSGHGGGKNYGYTF. In DNA form, the CDR3 reads TGTGCCACCAGTGGCCATGGAGGCGGGAAGAACTATGGCTACACCTTC.

Many counts were recorded for this clonotype. The chain employs TRBV6-1 and TRBJ2-7; the D gene is possibly TRBD2 (6 bases). CDR1 is MNHNS, CDR2 SASEGT, per germline. The CDR3 is 13 amino acids. The V end lost 7 bases, the J end lost 0 bases, and 10 bases lay between the germline ends. Here the CDR3 DNA reads TGTGCCAGCAACGGAGGGAACTCCTACGAGCAGTACTTC. Translation: CASNGGNSYEQYF.